The clone carrying this T cell receptor (beta chain) was observed a few times. What it binds is not known. The table came from immunoSEQ multiplex PCR; TCRdb's copy has only in-frame clones and leaves some out. Among around 20,000 clones listed, roughly 80% were seen once. The data were obtained in a study of immune evolution from preneoplasia to lung adenocarcinoma. V dropped 8 bases and J dropped 0 bases, with 14 bases sitting between them. This CDR3 is 14 amino acids long. CDR1 SGDLS and CDR2 YYNGEE come from the germline V gene. Study-wide results and limits: Clonality was highest in normal lung, lower in later-stage lesions apparently.

The sequenced material came from FFPE invasive lung adenocarcinoma tissue. The origin of this receptor is a person between 60 and 69 years old with lung adenocarcinoma. The chain couples TRBV9 to TRBJ2-5; D unresolved. For the CDR3, the DNA is TGTGCCAGTACCTCTGGGCCATACCAAGAGACCCAGTACTTC. Protein product: CASTSGPYQETQYF.